This TCR beta chain was obtained from a study of cytomegalovirus exposure and HLA in healthy donors. This CDR3 is 13 amino acids long. Trimming left V 2 bases short and J 0 bases short, with 5 bases between. Germline V lookup: CDR1 MNHEY, CDR2 SMNVEV (reference sequence). PCR was performed using 60 Vbeta and 13 Jbeta primers. Sequenced by immunoSEQ multiplex PCR; TCRdb stores in-frame clones only, minus some. This repertoire shows roughly 130,000 clones, around 65% found once; its top ten account for about 1.5%. The study, taken as a whole, reports: Relative to equally common others, HLA-associated TCR beta chains showed greater clonal expansion in a later analysis. The availability of immune exposure information extended only to CMV serostatus. Rare sequences made up most TCRs, while some public TCRs were found in many donors.

Comment on this clone: Its antigen is unknown.

The chain combines TRBV27 with TRBJ2-7; D call uncertain. The source material was PBMCs. This sequence originates from a man between 18 and 35 years old in good health and CMV-seronegative. The CDR3 nucleotides are TGTGCCAGCAGTTTACAGGACTCCTACGAGCAGTACTTC. It codes for CASSLQDSYEQYF.